The clone carrying this T cell receptor (beta chain) turned up a few times. This sample is drawn from a study of CD8 T cells in Susac syndrome. TCR beta was sequenced from blood CD8+ and CD4+ T cells. Relapsing-remitting disease, either stable or active, was present in the treatment-naive patients who were the multiple sclerosis controls. The authors reverse transcribed roughly 0.45 to 1 ug RNA with random hexamers. Amplification of the TCR beta CDR3 was carried out by immunoSEQ multiplex PCR, which spanned a total of 54 Vbeta and 13 Jbeta segments. TCRdb recomputed calls from the immunoSEQ multiplex PCR reads with MiXCR, one row per CDR3 protein. The profile shows some 300,000 distinct CDR3 sequences, around 89% of them singletons. Germline V gives CDR1 LGHNA, CDR2 YSLEER. V lost 0 bases and J 2 bases, leaving 5 bases between the germline ends. CDR3 length: 14 residues.

Sequenced material: CD8+ T cells from PBMCs. The sequence derives from a human donor with multiple sclerosis. The chain combines TRBV4-3 with TRBJ1-5; D remains ambiguous. This CDR3 is CASSQDYGNQPQHF. The DNA of the CDR3 is TGCGCCAGCAGCCAAGATTATGGCAATCAGCCCCAGCATTTT.